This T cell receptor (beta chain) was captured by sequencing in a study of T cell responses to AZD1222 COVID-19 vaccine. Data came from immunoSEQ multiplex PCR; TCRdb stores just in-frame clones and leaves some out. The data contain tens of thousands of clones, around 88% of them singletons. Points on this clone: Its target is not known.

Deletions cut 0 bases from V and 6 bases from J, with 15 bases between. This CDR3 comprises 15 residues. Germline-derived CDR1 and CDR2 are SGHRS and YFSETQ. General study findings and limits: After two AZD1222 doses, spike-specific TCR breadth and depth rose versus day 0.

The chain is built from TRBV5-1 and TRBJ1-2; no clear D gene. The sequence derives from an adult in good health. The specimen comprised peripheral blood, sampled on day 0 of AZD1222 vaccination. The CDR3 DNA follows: TGCGCCAGCAGCTTGGGCAGCCCAAACAGAGATGGCTACACCTTC. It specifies CASSLGSPNRDGYTF.